This section outlines one TCR beta chain sequence together with its context. Its specificity is not known. This specimen belongs to a study of T cell repertoires in cytomegalovirus infection. The overall study: The authors used CMV epitopes that were HLA-C-restricted (recently identified) and HLA-B-restricted (well studied). Matching HLA type and CMV infection were both indicated by public TCR beta signatures. Broader study findings: Cumulative public TCR beta family frequency identified CMV carriers with the relevant HLA. Dominant in the ex vivo response were TCR beta clonotypes restricted by HLA-C and specific for CMV.

TCRdb processed the reads anew with MiXCR; each CDR3 protein has one entry. This table holds about 830,000 distinct CDR3 sequences, about 31% found once. With 0 bases removed from V and 4 bases from J, the gap between germline ends came to 13 bases. The CDR3 consists of 16 residues. Looked up from germline, CDR1 is LGHNA and CDR2 is YNFKEQ. The clonotype was recovered from a human donor in good health (CMV status not recorded). Some clones in this sample may be carry-over from other donors' samples. The rearrangement uses TRBV4-2 and TRBJ1-5; D unclear. This specimen was cultured CD8+ T cells from PBMCs, taken from culture after CMV antigen stimulation. For the CDR3, the DNA is TGTGCCAGCAGCCAAGACGGTGGAAGGGTGAATCAGCCCCAGCATTTT. Encoded protein: CASSQDGGRVNQPQHF.